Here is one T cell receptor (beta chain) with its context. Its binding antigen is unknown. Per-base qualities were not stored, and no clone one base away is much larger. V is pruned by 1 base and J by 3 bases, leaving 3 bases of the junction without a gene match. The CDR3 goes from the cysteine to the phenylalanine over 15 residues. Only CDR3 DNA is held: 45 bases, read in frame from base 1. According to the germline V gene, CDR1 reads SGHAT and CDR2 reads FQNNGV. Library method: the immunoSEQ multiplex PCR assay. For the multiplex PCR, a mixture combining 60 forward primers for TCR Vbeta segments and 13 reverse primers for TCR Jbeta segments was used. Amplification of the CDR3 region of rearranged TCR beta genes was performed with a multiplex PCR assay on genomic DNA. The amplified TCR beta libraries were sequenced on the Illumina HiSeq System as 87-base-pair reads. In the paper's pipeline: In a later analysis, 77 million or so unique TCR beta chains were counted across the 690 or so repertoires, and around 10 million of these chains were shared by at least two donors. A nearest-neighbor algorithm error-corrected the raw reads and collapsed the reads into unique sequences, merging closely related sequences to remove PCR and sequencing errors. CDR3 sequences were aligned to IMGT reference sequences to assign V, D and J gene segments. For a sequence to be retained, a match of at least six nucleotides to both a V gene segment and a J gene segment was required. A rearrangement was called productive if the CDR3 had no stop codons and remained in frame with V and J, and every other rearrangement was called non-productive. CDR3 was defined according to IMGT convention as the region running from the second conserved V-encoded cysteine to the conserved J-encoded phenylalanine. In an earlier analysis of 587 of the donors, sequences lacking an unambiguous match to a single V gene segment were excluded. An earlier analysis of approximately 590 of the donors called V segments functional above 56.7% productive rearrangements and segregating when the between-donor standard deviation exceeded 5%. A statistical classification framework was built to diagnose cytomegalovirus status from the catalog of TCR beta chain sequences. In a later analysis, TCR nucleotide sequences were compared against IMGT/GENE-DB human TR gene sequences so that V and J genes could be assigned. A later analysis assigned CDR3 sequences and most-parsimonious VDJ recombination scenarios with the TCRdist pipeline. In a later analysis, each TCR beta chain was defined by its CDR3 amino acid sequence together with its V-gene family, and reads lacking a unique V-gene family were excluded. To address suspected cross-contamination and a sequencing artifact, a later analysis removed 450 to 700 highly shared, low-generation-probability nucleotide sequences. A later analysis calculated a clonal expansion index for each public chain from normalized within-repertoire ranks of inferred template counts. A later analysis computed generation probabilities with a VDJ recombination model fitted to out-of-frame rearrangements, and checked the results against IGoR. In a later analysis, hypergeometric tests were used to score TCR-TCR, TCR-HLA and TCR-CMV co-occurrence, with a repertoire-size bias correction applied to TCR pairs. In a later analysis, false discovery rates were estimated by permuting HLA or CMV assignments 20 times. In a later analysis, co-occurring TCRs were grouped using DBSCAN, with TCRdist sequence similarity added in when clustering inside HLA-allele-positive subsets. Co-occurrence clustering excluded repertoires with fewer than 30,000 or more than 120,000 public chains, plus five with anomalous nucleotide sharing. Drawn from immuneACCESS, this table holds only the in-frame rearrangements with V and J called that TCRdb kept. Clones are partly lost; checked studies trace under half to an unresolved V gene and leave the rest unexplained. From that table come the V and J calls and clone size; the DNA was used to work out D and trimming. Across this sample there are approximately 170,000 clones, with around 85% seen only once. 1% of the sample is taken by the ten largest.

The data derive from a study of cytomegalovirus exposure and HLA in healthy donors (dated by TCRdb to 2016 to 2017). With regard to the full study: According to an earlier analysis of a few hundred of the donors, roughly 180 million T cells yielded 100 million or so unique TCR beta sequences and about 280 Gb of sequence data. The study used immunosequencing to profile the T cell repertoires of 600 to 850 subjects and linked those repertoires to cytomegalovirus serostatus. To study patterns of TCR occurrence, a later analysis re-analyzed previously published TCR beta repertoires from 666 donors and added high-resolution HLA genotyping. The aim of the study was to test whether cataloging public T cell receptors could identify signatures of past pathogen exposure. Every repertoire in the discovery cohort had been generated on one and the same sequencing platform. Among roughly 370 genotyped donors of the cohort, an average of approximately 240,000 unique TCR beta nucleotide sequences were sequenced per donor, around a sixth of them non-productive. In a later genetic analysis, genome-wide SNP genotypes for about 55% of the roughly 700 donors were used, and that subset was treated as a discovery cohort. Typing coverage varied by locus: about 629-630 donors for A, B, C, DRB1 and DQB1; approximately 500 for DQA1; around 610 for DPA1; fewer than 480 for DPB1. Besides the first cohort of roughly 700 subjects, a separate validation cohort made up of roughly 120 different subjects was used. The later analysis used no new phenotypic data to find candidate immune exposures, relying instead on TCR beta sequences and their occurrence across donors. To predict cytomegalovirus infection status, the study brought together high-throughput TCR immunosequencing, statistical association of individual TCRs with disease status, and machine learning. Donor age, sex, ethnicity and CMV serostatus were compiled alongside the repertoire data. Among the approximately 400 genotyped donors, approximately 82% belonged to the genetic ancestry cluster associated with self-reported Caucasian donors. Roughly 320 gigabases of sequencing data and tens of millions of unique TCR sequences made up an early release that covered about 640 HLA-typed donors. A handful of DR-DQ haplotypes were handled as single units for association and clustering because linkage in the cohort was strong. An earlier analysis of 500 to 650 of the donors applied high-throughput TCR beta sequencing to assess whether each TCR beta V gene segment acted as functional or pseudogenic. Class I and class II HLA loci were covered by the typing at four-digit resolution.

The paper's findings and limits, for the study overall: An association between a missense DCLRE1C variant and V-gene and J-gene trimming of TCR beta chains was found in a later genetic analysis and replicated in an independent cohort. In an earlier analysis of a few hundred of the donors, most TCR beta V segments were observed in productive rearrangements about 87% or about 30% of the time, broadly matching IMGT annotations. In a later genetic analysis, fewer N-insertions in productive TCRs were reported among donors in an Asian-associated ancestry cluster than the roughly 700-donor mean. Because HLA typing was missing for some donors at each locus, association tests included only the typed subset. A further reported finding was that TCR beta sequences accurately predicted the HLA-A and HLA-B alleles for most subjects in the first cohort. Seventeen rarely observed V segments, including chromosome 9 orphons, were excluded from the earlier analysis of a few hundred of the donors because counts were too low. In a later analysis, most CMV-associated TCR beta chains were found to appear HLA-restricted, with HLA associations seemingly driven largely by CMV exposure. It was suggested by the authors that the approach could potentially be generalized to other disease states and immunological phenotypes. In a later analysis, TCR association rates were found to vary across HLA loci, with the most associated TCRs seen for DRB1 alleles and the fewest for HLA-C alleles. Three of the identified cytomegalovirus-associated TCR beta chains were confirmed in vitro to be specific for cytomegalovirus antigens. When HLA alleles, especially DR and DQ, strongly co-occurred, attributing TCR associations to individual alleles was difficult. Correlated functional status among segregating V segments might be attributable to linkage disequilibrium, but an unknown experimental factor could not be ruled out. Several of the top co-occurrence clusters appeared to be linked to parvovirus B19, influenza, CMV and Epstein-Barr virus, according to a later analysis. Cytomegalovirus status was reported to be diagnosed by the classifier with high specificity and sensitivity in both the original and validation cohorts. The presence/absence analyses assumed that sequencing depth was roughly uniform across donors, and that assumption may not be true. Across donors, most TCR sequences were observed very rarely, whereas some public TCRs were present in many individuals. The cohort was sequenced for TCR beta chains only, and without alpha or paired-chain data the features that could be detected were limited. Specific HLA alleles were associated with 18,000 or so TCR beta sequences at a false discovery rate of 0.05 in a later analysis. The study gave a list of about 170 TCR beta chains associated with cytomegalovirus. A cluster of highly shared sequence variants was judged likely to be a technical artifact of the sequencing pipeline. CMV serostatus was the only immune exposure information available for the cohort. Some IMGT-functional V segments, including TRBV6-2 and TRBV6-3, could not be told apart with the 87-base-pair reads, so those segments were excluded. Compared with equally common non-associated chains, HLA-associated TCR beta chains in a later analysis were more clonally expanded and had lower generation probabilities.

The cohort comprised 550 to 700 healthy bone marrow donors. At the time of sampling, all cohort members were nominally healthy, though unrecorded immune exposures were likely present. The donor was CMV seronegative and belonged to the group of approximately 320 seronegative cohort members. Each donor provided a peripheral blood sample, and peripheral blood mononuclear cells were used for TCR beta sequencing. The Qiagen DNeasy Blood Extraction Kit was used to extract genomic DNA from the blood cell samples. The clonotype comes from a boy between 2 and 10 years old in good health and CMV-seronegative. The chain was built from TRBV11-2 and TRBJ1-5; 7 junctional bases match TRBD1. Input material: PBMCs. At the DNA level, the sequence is TGTGCCAGCAGCTTAGGAACAGGGGACAATCAGCCCCAGCATTTT. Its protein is CASSLGTGDNQPQHF.